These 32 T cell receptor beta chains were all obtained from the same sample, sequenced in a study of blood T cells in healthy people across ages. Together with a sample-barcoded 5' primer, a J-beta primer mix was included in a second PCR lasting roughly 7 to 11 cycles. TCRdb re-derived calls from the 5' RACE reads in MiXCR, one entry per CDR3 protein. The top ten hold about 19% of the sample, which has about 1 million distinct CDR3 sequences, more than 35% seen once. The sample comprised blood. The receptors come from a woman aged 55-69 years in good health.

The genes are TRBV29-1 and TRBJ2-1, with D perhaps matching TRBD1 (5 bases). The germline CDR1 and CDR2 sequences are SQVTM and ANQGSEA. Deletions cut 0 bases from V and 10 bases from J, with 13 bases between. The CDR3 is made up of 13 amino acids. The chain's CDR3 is CSVEDTGGGEQFF. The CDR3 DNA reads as TGCAGCGTTGAAGACACAGGTGGCGGCGAGCAGTTCTTC.

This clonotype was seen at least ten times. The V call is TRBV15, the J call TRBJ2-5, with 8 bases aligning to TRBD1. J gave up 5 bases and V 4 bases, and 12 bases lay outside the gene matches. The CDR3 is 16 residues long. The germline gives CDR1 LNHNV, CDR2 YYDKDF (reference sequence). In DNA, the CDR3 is TGTGCCACCAGCAAACCCAAACAGGGGGGCAGGGAGACCCAGTACTTC. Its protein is CATSKPKQGGRETQYF.

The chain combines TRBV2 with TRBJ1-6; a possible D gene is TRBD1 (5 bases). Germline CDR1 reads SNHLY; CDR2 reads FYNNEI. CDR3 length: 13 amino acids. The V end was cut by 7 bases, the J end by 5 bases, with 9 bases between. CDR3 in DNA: TGTGCCAGCAAGACAGAGAATAATTCACCCCTCCACTTT. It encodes CASKTENNSPLHF.

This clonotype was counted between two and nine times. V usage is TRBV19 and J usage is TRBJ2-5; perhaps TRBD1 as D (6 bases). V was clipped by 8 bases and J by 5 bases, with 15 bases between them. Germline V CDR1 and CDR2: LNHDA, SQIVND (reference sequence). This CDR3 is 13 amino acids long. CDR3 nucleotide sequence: TGTGCCAGTTGCCCCACAGGGCAGGAGACCCAGTACTTC. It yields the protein CASCPTGQETQYF.

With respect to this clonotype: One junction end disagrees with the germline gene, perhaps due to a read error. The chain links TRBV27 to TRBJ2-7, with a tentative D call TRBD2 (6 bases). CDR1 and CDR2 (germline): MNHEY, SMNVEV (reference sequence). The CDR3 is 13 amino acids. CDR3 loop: CASSVSGTHEQYF. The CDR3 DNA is TGTGCCAGCAGTGTATCCGGGACTCACGAGCAGTACTTC.

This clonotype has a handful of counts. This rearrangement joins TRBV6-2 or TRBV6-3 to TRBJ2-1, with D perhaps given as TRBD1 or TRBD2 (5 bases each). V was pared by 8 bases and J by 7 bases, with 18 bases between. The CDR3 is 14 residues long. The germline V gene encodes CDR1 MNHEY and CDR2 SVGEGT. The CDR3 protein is CASVGTGWGNEQFF. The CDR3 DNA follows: TGTGCCAGCGTCGGAACGGGATGGGGGAATGAGCAGTTCTTC.

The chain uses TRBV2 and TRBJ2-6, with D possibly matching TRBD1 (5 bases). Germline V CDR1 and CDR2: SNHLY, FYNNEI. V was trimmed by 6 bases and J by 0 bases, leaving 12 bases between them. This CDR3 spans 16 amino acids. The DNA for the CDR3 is TGTGCCAGCAGCCTTAGGGGCATCTCTGGGGCCAACGTCCTGACTTTC. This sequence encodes CASSLRGISGANVLTF.

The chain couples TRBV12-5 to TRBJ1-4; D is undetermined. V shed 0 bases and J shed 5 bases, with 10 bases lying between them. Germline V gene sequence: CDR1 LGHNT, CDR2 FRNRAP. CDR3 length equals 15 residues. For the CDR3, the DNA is TGTGCTAGTGGTTTGGTAAGGAGGGTAAATGAAAAACTGTTTTTT. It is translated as CASGLVRRVNEKLFF.

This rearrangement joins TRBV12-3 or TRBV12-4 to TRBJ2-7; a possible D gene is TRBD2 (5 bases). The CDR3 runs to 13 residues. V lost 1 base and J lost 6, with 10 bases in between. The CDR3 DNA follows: TGTGCCAGCAGTTTAGGCACGGCGGGCGAGCAGTACTTC. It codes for CASSLGTAGEQYF.

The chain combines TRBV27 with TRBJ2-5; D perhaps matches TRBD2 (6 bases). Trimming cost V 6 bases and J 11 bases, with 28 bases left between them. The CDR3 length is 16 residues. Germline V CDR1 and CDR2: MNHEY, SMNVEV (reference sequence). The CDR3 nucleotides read TGTGCCAGCAGCCCTCATGGACTAACGAAAAGTAATGAGCAGTACTTC. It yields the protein CASSPHGLTKSNEQYF.

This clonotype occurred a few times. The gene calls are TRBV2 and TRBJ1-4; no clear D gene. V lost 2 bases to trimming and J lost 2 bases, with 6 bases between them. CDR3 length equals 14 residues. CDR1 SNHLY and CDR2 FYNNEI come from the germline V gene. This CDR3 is CASSEHSTNEKLFF. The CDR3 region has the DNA TGTGCCAGCAGTGAACACAGCACTAATGAAAAACTGTTTTTT.

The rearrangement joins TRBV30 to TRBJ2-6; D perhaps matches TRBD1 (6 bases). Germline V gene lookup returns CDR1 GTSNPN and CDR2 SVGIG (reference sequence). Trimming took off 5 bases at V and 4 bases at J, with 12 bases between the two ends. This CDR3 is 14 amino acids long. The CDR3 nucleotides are TGTGCCTGGTCCTACAGGGCCGGGGCCAACGTCCTGACTTTC. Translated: CAWSYRAGANVLTF.

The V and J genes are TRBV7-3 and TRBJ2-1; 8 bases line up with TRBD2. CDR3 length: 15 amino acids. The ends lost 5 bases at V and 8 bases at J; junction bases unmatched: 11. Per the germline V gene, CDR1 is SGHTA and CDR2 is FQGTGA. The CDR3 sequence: CASSGSGREWDEQFF. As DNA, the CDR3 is TGTGCCAGCAGCGGGAGCGGGAGAGAGTGGGATGAGCAGTTCTTC.

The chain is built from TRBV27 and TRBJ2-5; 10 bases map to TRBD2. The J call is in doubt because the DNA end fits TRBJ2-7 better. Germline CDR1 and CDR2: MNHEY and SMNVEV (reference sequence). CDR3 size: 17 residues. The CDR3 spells CASSLTSGNFNSYEQYF. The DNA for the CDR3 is TGTGCCAGCAGTTTAACTAGCGGGAACTTCAATTCGTACGAGCAGTACTTC.

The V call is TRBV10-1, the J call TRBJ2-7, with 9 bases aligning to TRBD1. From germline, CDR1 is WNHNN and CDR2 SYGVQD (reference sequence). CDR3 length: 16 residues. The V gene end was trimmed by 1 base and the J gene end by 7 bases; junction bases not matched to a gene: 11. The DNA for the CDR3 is TGCGCCAGCAGTGAGTTCTCGGGACAGGGTCTGTCGGAGCAGTACTTC. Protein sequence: CASSEFSGQGLSEQYF.

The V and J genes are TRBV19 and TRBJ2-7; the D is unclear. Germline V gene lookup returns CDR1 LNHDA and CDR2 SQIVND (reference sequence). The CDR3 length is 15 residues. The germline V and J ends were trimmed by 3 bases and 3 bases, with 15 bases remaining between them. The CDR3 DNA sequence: TGTGCCAGTAGTATGGATGGTCCTGGAGACTACGAGCAGTACTTC. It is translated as CASSMDGPGDYEQYF.

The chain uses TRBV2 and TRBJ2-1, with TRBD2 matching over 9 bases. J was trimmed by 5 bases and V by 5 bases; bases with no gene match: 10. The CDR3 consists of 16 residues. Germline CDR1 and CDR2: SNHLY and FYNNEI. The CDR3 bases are TGTGCCAGCAGTCCGAGAACTAGCGGGCTTAACAATGAGCAGTTCTTC. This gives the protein CASSPRTSGLNNEQFF.

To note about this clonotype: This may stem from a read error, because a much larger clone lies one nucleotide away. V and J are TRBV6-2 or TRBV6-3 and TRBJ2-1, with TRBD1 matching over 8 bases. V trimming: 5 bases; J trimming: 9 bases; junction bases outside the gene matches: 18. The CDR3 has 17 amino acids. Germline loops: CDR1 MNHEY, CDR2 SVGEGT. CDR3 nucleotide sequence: TGTGCCAGCAGTCCTCGGACAGGGCTGAGGGCGTTCAGTGAGCAGTTCTTC. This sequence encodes CASSPRTGLRAFSEQFF.

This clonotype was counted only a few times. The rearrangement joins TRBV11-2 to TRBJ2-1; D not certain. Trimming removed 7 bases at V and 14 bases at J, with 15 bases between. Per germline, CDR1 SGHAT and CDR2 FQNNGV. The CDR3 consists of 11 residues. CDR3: CASIVGDRKFF. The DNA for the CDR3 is TGTGCCAGCATCGTAGGCGATCGTAAGTTCTTC.

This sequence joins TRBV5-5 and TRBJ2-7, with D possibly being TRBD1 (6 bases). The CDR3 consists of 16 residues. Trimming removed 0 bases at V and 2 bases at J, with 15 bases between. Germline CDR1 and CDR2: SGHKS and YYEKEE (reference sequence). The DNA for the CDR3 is TGTGCCAGCAGCTTGGCCCCCACAGGGTTTACCTACGAGCAGTACTTC. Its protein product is CASSLAPTGFTYEQYF.

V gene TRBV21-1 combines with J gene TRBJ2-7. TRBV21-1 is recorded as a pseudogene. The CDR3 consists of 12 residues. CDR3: CASSKSGNEQYF. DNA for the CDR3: TGTGCCAGCAGCAAAAGCGGGAACGAGCAGTACTTC.

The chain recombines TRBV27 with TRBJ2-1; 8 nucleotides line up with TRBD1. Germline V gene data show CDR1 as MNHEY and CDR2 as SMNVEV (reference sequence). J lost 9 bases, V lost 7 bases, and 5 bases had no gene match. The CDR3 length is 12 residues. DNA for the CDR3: TGTGCCAGCATGTCAGGGGGCGGTGAGCAGTTCTTC. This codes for CASMSGGGEQFF.

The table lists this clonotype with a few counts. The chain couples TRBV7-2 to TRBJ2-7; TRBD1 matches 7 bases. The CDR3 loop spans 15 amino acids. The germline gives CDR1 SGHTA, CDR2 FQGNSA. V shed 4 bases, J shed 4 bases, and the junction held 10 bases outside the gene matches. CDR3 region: CASSWDSARIYEQYF. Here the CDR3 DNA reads TGTGCCAGCAGCTGGGACAGCGCCCGGATTTACGAGCAGTACTTC.

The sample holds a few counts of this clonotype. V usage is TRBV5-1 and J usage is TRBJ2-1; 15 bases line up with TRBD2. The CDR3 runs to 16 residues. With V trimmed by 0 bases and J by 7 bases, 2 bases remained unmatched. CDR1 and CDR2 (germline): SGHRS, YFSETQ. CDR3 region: CASSLAGLAGGNEQFF. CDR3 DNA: TGCGCCAGCAGCTTGGCCGGACTAGCGGGAGGGAATGAGCAGTTCTTC.

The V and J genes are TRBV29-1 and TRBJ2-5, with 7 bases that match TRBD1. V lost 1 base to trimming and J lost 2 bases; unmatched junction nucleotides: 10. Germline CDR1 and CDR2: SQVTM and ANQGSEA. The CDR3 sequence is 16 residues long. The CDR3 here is CSVEGSVDRRQETQYF. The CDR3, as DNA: TGCAGCGTTGAAGGTTCTGTGGACAGGCGACAAGAGACCCAGTACTTC.

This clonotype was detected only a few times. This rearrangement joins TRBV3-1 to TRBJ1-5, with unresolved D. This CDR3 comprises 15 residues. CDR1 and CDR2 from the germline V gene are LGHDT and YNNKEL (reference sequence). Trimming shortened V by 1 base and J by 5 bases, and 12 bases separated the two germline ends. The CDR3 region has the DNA TGTGCCAGCAGCCAAGGGAACAGTTATTATCAGCCCCAGCATTTT. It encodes CASSQGNSYYQPQHF. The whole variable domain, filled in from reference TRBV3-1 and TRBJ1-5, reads DTAVSQTPKYLVTQMGNDKSIKCEQNLGHDTMYWYKQDSKKFLKIMFSYNNKELIINETVPNRFSPKSPDKAHLNLHINSLELGDSAVYFCASSQGNSYYQPQHFGDGTRLSIL.

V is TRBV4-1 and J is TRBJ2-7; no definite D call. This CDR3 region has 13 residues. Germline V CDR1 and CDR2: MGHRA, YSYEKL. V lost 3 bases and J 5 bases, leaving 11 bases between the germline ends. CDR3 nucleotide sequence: TGCGCCAGCAGCCACGCTGGGGTCGACGAGCAGTACTTC. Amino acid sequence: CASSHAGVDEQYF.

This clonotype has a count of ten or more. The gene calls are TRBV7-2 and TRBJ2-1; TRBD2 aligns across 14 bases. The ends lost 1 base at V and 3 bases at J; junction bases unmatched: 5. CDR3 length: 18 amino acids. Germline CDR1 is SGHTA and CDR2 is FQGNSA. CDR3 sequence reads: CASSLEGTSGRYYNEQFF. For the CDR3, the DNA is TGTGCCAGCAGCTTAGAAGGGACTAGCGGGAGATACTACAATGAGCAGTTCTTC.

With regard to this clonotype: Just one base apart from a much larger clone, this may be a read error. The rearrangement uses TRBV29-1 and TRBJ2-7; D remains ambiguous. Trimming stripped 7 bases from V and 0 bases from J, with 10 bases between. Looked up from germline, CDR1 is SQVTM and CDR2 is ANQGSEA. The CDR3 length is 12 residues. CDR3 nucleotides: TGCAGCGCTACACTGGGCTCCTACGAGCAGTACTTC. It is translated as CSATLGSYEQYF.

As DNA, the CDR3 is TGTGCCAGATCTCAGGGGGCGGGAGAAAGGGAGACCCAGTTCTTC. It yields the protein CARSQGAGERETQFF. V gene TRBV2 combines with J gene TRBJ2-1, with D tentatively TRBD1 (8 bases). CDR3 length equals 15 residues. V shed 9 bases and J shed 13 bases, with 28 bases lying between them. The germline CDR1 and CDR2 sequences are SNHLY and FYNNEI. The complete variable domain, with remaining parts taken from reference TRBV2 and TRBJ2-1, reads EPEVTQTPSHQVTQMGQEVILRCVPISNHLYFYWYRQILGQKVEFLVSFYNNEISEKSEIFDDQFSVERPDGSNFTLKIRSTKLEDSAMYFCARSQGAGERETQFFGPGTRLTVL.

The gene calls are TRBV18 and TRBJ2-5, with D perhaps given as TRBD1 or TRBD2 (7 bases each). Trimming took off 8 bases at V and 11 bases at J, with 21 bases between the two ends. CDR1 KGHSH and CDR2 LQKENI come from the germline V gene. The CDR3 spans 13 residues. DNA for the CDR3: TGTGCCAGCACATTAACAGGGGAGGGTGAGCAGTACTTC. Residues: CASTLTGEGEQYF.

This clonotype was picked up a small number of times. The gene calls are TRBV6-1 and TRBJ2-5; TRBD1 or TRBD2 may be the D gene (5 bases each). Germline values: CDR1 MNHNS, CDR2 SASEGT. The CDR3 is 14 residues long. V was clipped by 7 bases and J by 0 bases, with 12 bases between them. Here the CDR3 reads CASKWGPNQETQYF. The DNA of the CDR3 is TGTGCCAGCAAGTGGGGACCCAACCAAGAGACCCAGTACTTC.